These 31 T cell receptor beta chains came from one sample sequenced in a study of blood T cell repertoires in COVID-19. The data were produced by immunoSEQ multiplex PCR, yet TCRdb's version contains in-frame clones alone and is incomplete. The sample shows about 25,000 clones, about nine tenths of them seen only once. Sequenced sample: peripheral blood. The receptors originated from a man in his fifties with active COVID-19.

This clone appeared once. The V call is TRBV3-1 (or the pseudogene TRBV3-2), the J call TRBJ2-5; TRBD2 is a possible D gene (6 bases). The CDR3 contains 15 residues. V was clipped by 0 bases and J by 2 bases, with 10 bases between them. Looked up from germline, CDR1 is LGHDT and CDR2 is YNNKEL (reference sequence). CDR3 protein: CASSQEGTLQETQYF. As DNA, the CDR3 is TGTGCCAGCAGCCAAGAGGGGACTCTACAAGAGACCCAGTACTTC.

The CDR3 is CSADRGTEAFF. The CDR3 DNA sequence: TGCAGTGCTGACAGGGGCACTGAAGCTTTCTTT. The chain has TRBV20-1 and TRBJ1-1; 8 nucleotides line up with TRBD1. Germline V CDR1 and CDR2: DFQATT, SNEGSKA (reference sequence). The CDR3 is 11 amino acids. V lost 5 bases and J lost 4; bases outside the gene matches: 0.

The chain carries TRBV9 and TRBJ1-2; D remains unclear. Germline assignment: CDR1 SGDLS and CDR2 YYNGEE. Between the trimmed V and J ends, which lost 0 bases and 3 bases, there was a span of 6 bases. The CDR3 loop spans 13 amino acids. CDR3 sequence: CASSVGRHYGYTF. Here the CDR3 DNA reads TGTGCCAGCAGCGTAGGGCGGCACTATGGCTACACCTTC.

The chain recombines TRBV7-9 with TRBJ1-2, with D possibly matching TRBD1 (6 bases). The CDR3 is 15 amino acids. Trimming removed 2 bases from V and 2 bases from J, with 12 bases in between. Germline V lookup: CDR1 SEHNR, CDR2 FQNEAQ (reference sequence). This CDR3 is CASSLITGKNYGYTF. CDR3 nucleotide sequence: TGTGCCAGCAGCTTAATTACAGGGAAGAACTATGGCTACACCTTC.

This chain connects TRBV6-5 to TRBJ1-1; 8 bases map to TRBD1. The CDR3 extends over 16 amino acids. V lost 0 bases to trimming and J lost 5 bases; unmatched junction nucleotides: 8. The germline CDR1 and CDR2 sequences are MNHEY and SVGAGI. CDR3 protein: CASSYSATGARTEAFF. The CDR3 bases are TGTGCCAGCAGTTACTCCGCGACAGGGGCGAGGACTGAAGCTTTCTTT.

The chain couples TRBV6-2 or TRBV6-3 to TRBJ2-7; D gene uncertain. From germline, CDR1 is MNHEY and CDR2 SVGEGT. The CDR3 contains 16 residues. With 4 bases removed from V and 2 bases from J, the gap between germline ends came to 18 bases. This CDR3 is CASSLTPVATAYEQYV. The DNA for the CDR3 is TGTGCCAGCAGTTTAACCCCGGTAGCCACCGCCTACGAGCAGTACGTC.

The rearrangement joins TRBV7-3 to TRBJ1-5; D is possibly TRBD1 (5 bases). Trimming stripped 0 bases from V and 7 bases from J, with 10 bases between. The CDR3 loop spans 14 amino acids. CDR1 is SGHTA, CDR2 FQGTGA, per germline. The CDR3, as DNA: TGTGCCAGCAGCTTAACGGGGGGAGGACAGCCCCAGCATTTT. This codes for CASSLTGGGQPQHF.

The chain employs TRBV5-4 and TRBJ1-4; D gene ambiguous. The CDR3 sequence is 16 residues long. CDR1 SGHNT and CDR2 YYREEE come from the germline V gene (reference sequence). The V and J ends lost 1 base and 0 bases respectively, with 10 bases between them. The DNA for the CDR3 is TGTGCCAGCAGCTTGCTTCCAGGTGCAACTAATGAAAAACTGTTTTTT. Encoded protein: CASSLLPGATNEKLFF.

The V gene is TRBV30, the J gene TRBJ2-3; TRBD2 might be the D (6 bases). Germline V lookup: CDR1 GTSNPN, CDR2 SVGIG (reference sequence). The V end lost 5 bases, the J end lost 2 bases, and 17 bases lay between the germline ends. There are 15 residues in the CDR3. Here the CDR3 reads CAWYHSGITTDTQYF. The CDR3 DNA reads TGTGCCTGGTATCATAGCGGAATCACCACAGATACGCAGTATTTT.

The chain is built from TRBV5-1 and TRBJ2-2; TRBD2 might be the D (5 bases). The CDR3 extends over 14 amino acids. CDR1 is SGHRS, CDR2 YFSETQ, per germline. V lost 5 bases and J lost 0, with 8 bases in between. The CDR3 coding sequence is TGCGCCAGCAGGAGGGAACCGAACACCGGGGAGCTGTTTTTT. Protein product: CASRREPNTGELFF.

The chain recombines TRBV11-3 with TRBJ2-5, with 7 bases aligning to TRBD1. V dropped 1 base and J dropped 1; count of bases not matched to a gene: 6. The CDR3 totals 16 residues. Per the germline V gene, CDR1 is SGHNT and CDR2 is YENEEA. In nucleotides, the CDR3 is TGTGCCAGCAGCTTAGGCGACAGGGTATCCCAAGAGACCCAGTACTTC. Translating it yields CASSLGDRVSQETQYF. The whole variable domain, remainder taken from reference TRBV11-3 and TRBJ2-5, is EAGVVQSPRYKIIEKKQPVAFWCNPISGHNTLYWYLQNLGQGPELLIRYENEEAVDDSQLPKDRFSAERLKGVDSTLKIQPAELGDSAVYLCASSLGDRVSQETQYFGPGTRLLVL.

The CDR3 DNA reads as TGTGCCAGCAGCTTAAAATTTTATTCCACAGATACGCAGTATTTT. Its translation is CASSLKFYSTDTQYF. The chain links TRBV7-8 to TRBJ2-3; unclear D gene. This CDR3 is 15 amino acids long. V was shortened by 2 bases and J by 2 bases, with 11 bases between the two germline ends. CDR1 SGHVS and CDR2 FQNEAQ come from the germline V gene. Together with reference TRBV7-8 and TRBJ2-3, the CDR3 gives the full variable domain: GAGVSQSPRYKVAKRGQDVALRCDPISGHVSLFWYQQALGQGPEFLTYFQNEAQLDKSGLPSDRFFAERPEGSVSTLKIQRTQQEDSAVYLCASSLKFYSTDTQYFGPGTRLTVL.

The rearrangement uses TRBV3-1 (or the pseudogene TRBV3-2) and TRBJ1-2, with D possibly being TRBD1 (6 bases). The germline CDR1 and CDR2 sequences are LGHDT and YNNKEL (reference sequence). This CDR3 contains 14 residues. The V gene lost 4 bases and the J gene lost 2 bases, with 11 bases spanning the gap. The chain's CDR3 is CASSPAGQNYGYTF. The CDR3 nucleotides are TGTGCCAGCAGCCCTGCCGGACAGAACTATGGCTACACCTTC.

The gene calls are TRBV6-1 and TRBJ2-3; weak D call: TRBD2 (6 bases). Trimming pared 2 bases from V and 1 base from J, leaving 10 bases between. Germline V lookup: CDR1 MNHNS, CDR2 SASEGT. The CDR3 contains 15 residues. The CDR3 region has the DNA TGTGCCAGCAGTGAAAAGGCTAGCGGCACAGATACGCAGTATTTT. Protein product: CASSEKASGTDTQYF.

The sample holds a few counts of this clone. V usage is TRBV3-1 (or the pseudogene TRBV3-2) and J usage is TRBJ2-7; a weak D match, TRBD1 (6 bases). The germline V gene encodes CDR1 LGHDT and CDR2 YNNKEL (reference sequence). V lost 1 base, J lost 2 bases, and 15 bases lay in between. CDR3 length equals 16 residues. CDR3 coding DNA: TGTGCCAGCAGCCAAGTAAAGTGGGACATGACCTACGAGCAGTACTTC. Encoded protein: CASSQVKWDMTYEQYF.

The V gene is TRBV5-6, the J gene TRBJ1-5, with 10 bases aligning to TRBD1. The V and J ends lost 3 bases and 1 base, in that order; junction bases with no gene match: 4. Germline V gives CDR1 SGHDT, CDR2 YYEEEE. The CDR3 runs 16 residues. This CDR3 is CASSSGTGDSNQPQHF. In nucleotides, the CDR3 is TGTGCCAGCAGCTCCGGGACAGGGGACAGCAATCAGCCCCAGCATTTT.

V usage is TRBV19 and J usage is TRBJ1-5, with a weak D call TRBD1 (5 bases). Looked up from germline, CDR1 is LNHDA and CDR2 is SQIVND (reference sequence). Trimming left V 1 base short and J 8 bases short, with 9 bases between. The CDR3 covers 13 residues. CDR3 region: CASSIAGGEPQHF. CDR3 nucleotides: TGTGCCAGTAGTATAGCGGGGGGGGAGCCCCAGCATTTT.

The V and J genes are TRBV21-1 and TRBJ2-7; the DNA was not used to check the table's D call, TRBD2. TRBV21-1 has pseudogene status. The length of the CDR3 is 16 residues. The CDR3 region has the DNA TGTGCCAGCAGGAAGGCTTCACCCGACCGGGCCTACGAGCAGTACGTC. Its translation: CASRKASPDRAYEQYV.

This chain joins TRBV7-8 and TRBJ2-7; TRBD2 aligns across 9 bases. CDR3 size: 14 residues. V lost 2 bases, J lost 5 bases, and 4 bases stayed unmatched. Per the germline V gene, CDR1 is SGHVS and CDR2 is FQNEAQ. As DNA, the CDR3 is TGTGCCAGCAGCTTAAGTAGCGGGAGTGACGAGCAGTACGTC. It encodes CASSLSSGSDEQYV.

This chain joins TRBV7-8 and TRBJ2-3, with TRBD1 matching over 11 bases. The CDR3 consists of 16 residues. V lost 7 bases and J lost 7; bases outside the gene matches: 13. The V gene's germline CDR1 is SGHVS and CDR2 FQNEAQ. The CDR3 nucleotides read TGTGCCAGCAACTTGAACCCGGGACAGGGGGGAAATACGCAGTATTTT. Translating gives CASNLNPGQGGNTQYF.

This chain joins TRBV10-2 and TRBJ1-5; possibly TRBD1 for D (5 bases). The V and J ends lost 3 bases and 7 bases respectively, with 13 bases between them. Germline loops: CDR1 WSHSY, CDR2 SAAADI. CDR3 length: 14 amino acids. The CDR3, as DNA: TGCGCCAGCAGTGATGTCAGGGCGTCGCAGCCCCAGCATTTT. It codes for CASSDVRASQPQHF.

This clone was picked up a small number of times. J is TRBJ1-5 and V is TRBV7-9; the match to TRBD1 covers 7 bases. Germline V gives CDR1 SEHNR, CDR2 FQNEAQ (reference sequence). V shed 4 bases and J 0 bases; nucleotides not matched to a gene: 9. The length of the CDR3 is 17 residues. The CDR3 DNA reads as TGTGCCAGCAGCTCCCACAGGGGTGGGTATAGCAATCAGCCCCAGCATTTT. Its translation: CASSSHRGGYSNQPQHF.

The chain is built from TRBV6-5 and TRBJ1-5; no definite D call. V dropped 6 bases and J dropped 10 bases, with 16 bases sitting between them. This CDR3 comprises 13 residues. In germline, CDR1 is MNHEY, CDR2 SVGAGI. DNA of the CDR3: TGTGCCAGCAGACCCACAAGCCAGCGACCCCAGCATTTT. It translates to CASRPTSQRPQHF.

This chain links TRBV4-2 with TRBJ2-7; no definite D call. CDR1 is LGHNA and CDR2 is YNFKEQ in the germline V gene. There are 13 residues in the CDR3. The V gene lost 4 bases and the J gene lost 3 bases, with 10 bases spanning the gap. The CDR3 sequence: CASSPYYGYEQYF. Here the CDR3 DNA reads TGTGCCAGCAGCCCCTATTATGGCTACGAGCAGTACTTC.

This clone has just one count. The rearrangement uses TRBV6-4 and TRBJ2-2, with D unclear. The V end was cut by 2 bases, the J end by 6 bases, with 13 bases between. The germline CDR1 and CDR2 sequences are MRHNA and SNTAGT. This CDR3 contains 15 residues. CDR3 bases: TGTGCCAGCAGTGACGAGGCATCCTCTCCCGGGGAGCTGTTTTTT. It is translated as CASSDEASSPGELFF.

This chain links TRBV4-3 with TRBJ2-2, with 8 bases matching TRBD2. The CDR3 is 16 amino acids. Germline trimming cut 6 bases from V and 4 bases from J; bases unmatched to any gene: 10. Germline V lookup: CDR1 LGHNA, CDR2 YSLEER. The CDR3 protein is CASSRVAGIPTGELFF. The CDR3 coding sequence is TGCGCCAGCAGTCGAGTAGCGGGGATACCCACCGGGGAGCTGTTTTTT.

This clone counts as medium-sized (0.01 to 0.1%). J is TRBJ2-2 and V is TRBV18, with D perhaps matching TRBD1 (6 bases). The CDR3 contains 14 residues. V was pared by 8 bases and J by 1 base, with 11 bases between. Germline loops: CDR1 KGHSH, CDR2 LQKENI. CDR3: CASPMTGNTGELFF. CDR3 nucleotides: TGTGCCAGCCCGATGACAGGGAACACCGGGGAGCTGTTTTTT.

In DNA form, the CDR3 reads TGCGCCAGCAGGCGGGGACTGGCGGGTAATGAAAAACTGTTTTTT. This translates into CASRRGLAGNEKLFF. The J gene is TRBJ1-4, the V gene TRBV5-1, with D tentatively TRBD1 (5 bases). V was clipped by 5 bases and J by 4 bases, with 15 bases between them. The CDR3 spans 15 residues. The germline CDR1 and CDR2 sequences are SGHRS and YFSETQ. Together with reference TRBV5-1 and TRBJ1-4, the CDR3 gives the full variable domain: KAGVTQTPRYLIKTRGQQVTLSCSPISGHRSVSWYQQTPGQGLQFLFEYFSETQRNKGNFPGRFSGRQFSNSRSEMNVSTLELGDSALYLCASRRGLAGNEKLFFGSGTQLSVL.

This rearrangement joins TRBV9 to TRBJ2-1; possible D gene TRBD1, 6 bases. V lost 4 bases to trimming and J lost 8 bases, with 19 bases between them. Germline V gene sequence: CDR1 SGDLS, CDR2 YYNGEE. The CDR3 has 15 residues. The CDR3 loop reads CASSIQEGTYDEQFF. In DNA, the CDR3 is TGTGCCAGCAGCATCCAAGAGGGGACATACGATGAGCAGTTCTTC.

The chain employs TRBV2 and TRBJ1-4; 8 bases fit TRBD1. CDR1 is SNHLY, CDR2 FYNNEI, per germline. CDR3 length: 15 residues. V lost 0 bases and J lost 8; bases outside the gene matches: 5. CDR3 sequence (DNA): TGTGCCAGCAGTGAAGCAGGACAGGGTGTGGAAAAACTGTTTTTT. This translates into CASSEAGQGVEKLFF.

The count of this clone is one. The chain is built from TRBV4-2 and TRBJ2-6; the D gene is possibly TRBD1 (5 bases). This CDR3 has 16 amino acids. Germline CDR1 LGHNA, CDR2 YNFKEQ. V lost 0 bases and J 2 bases, leaving 8 bases between the germline ends. The DNA of the CDR3 is TGTGCCAGCAGCCAAGATTTAGGGGCTGGGGCCAACGTCCTGACTTTC. This gives the protein CASSQDLGAGANVLTF.